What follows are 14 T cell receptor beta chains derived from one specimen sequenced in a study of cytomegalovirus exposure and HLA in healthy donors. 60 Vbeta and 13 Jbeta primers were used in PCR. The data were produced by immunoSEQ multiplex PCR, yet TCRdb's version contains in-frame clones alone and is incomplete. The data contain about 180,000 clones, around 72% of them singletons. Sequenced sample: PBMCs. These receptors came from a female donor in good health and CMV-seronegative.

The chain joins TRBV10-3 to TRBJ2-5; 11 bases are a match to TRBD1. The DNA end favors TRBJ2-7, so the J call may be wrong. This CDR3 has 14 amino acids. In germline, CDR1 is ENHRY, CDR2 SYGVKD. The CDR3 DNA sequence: TGTGCCATCAGTCCCCGGGACAGGGGGGACGAGCAGTACTTC. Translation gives CAISPRDRGDEQYF.

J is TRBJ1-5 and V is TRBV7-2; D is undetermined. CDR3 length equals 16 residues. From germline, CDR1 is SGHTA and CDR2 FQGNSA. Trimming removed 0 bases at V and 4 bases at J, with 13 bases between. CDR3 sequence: CASSLAATGINQPQHF. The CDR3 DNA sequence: TGTGCCAGCAGCTTAGCTGCTACGGGGATAAATCAGCCCCAGCATTTT.

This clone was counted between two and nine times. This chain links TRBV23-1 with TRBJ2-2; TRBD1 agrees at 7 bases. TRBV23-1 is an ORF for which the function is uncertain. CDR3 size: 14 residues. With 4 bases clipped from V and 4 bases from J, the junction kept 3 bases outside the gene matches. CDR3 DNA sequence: TGCGCCAGCAGTCGGGACAGCGGCACCGGGGAGCTGTTTTTT. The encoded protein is CASSRDSGTGELFF.

CDR3 sequence: CASSWRSGQPQHF. Here the CDR3 DNA reads TGTGCCAGCAGTTGGAGGTCTGGTCAGCCCCAGCATTTT. V usage is TRBV27 and J usage is TRBJ1-5; D not certain. Germline assignment: CDR1 MNHEY and CDR2 SMNVEV (reference sequence). The CDR3 spans 13 residues. V was trimmed by 4 bases and J by 6 bases, leaving 10 bases between them.

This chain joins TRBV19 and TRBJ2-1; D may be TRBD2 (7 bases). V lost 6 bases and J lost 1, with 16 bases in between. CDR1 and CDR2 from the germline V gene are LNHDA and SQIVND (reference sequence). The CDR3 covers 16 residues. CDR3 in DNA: TGTGCCAGTAGCCGGGGGCTAGCGGTTTCCTACAATGAGCAGTTCTTC. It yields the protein CASSRGLAVSYNEQFF.

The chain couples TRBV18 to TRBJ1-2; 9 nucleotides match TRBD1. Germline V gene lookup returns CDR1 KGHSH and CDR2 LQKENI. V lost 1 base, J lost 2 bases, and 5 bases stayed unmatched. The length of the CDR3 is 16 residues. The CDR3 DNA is TGTGCCAGCTCACCACTGGGACAGGGCCAGAACTATGGCTACACCTTC. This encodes CASSPLGQGQNYGYTF.

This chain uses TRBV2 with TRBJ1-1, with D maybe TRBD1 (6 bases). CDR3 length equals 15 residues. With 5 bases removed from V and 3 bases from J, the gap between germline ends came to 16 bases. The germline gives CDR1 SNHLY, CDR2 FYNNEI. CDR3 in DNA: TGTGCCAGCAGTTACGATTCAGGGGCAGACACTGAAGCTTTCTTT. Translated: CASSYDSGADTEAFF.

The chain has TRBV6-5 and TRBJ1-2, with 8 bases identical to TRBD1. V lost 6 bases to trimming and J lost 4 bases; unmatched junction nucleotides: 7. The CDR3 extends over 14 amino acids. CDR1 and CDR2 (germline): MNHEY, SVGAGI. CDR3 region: CASSEGQAPYGYTF. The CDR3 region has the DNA TGTGCCAGCAGCGAGGGACAGGCCCCCTATGGCTACACCTTC.

In DNA form, the CDR3 reads TGTGCCAGCTCACCATCTAGCGGAGGAATTAATACGCAGTATTTT. Translation gives CASSPSSGGINTQYF. The rearrangement uses TRBV18 and TRBJ2-3; 7 bases fit TRBD2. This CDR3 has 15 amino acids. The V segment lost 2 bases and the J segment 7 bases; nucleotides outside the gene matches: 9. Per germline, CDR1 KGHSH and CDR2 LQKENI.

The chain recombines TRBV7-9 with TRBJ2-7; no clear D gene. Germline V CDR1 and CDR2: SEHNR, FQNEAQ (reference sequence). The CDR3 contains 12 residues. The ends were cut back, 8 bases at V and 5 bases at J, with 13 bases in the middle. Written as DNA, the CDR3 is TGTGCCAGCGCCTCCCCCCAGGACGAGCAGTACTTC. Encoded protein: CASASPQDEQYF.

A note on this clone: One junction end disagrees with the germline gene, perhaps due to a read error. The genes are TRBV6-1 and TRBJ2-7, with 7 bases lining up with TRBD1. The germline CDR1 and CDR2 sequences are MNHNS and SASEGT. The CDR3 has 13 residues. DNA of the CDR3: TGTGCCTGCAGAGAGGGGGCTCGGAGCGAGCAGTACTTC. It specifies CACREGARSEQYF.

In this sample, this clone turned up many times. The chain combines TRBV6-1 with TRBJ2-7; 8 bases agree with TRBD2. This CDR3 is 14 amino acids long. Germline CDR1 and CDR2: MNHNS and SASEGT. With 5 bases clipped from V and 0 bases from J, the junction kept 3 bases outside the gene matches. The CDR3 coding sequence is TGTGCCAGCAGTAGCGGGAGAAGCTCCTACGAGCAGTACTTC. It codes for CASSSGRSSYEQYF.

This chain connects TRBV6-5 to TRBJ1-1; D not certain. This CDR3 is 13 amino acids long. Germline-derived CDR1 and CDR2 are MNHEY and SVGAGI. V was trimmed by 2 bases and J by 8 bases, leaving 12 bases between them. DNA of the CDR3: TGTGCCAGCAGTTACCGCGGAGCGGGGGAAGCTTTCTTT. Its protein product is CASSYRGAGEAFF.

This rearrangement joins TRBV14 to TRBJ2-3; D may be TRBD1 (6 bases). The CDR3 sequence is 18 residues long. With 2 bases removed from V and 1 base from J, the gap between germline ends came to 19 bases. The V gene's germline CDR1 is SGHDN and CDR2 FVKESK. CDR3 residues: CASSQHFFQGSGTDTQYF. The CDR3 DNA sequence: TGTGCCAGCAGCCAACATTTCTTCCAGGGGTCCGGCACAGATACGCAGTATTTT.